This note documents a single TCR beta chain sequence. The antigen remains unidentified. Germline CDR1 reads GTSNPN; CDR2 reads SVGIG (reference sequence). The CDR3 is 14 amino acids. V was clipped by 0 bases and J by 6 bases, with 14 bases between them. These data are taken from a study of cytomegalovirus exposure and HLA in healthy donors. Study-level findings and limits: Published work reported that the classifier diagnosed cytomegalovirus status with high specificity and sensitivity. HLA restriction was apparent for most CMV-associated TCR beta chains in a later analysis.

PCR was performed using 60 Vbeta and 13 Jbeta primers. The repertoire was sequenced with immunoSEQ multiplex PCR; TCRdb's copy has only in-frame clones and lacks some. The sample lists more than 150,000 clones, around 83% occurring once. This chain links TRBV30 with TRBJ1-1; D remains ambiguous. Sequenced sample: PBMCs. The origin of this receptor is a man in his fifties in good health and CMV-seronegative. The CDR3 protein is CAWSVQWNIAEAFF. In nucleotides, the CDR3 is TGTGCCTGGAGTGTACAGTGGAACATCGCTGAAGCTTTCTTT.